This is a list of T cell receptor beta chains from one sample in a study of T cells after yellow fever vaccination. TCRdb ran MiXCR on the 5' RACE reads and lists one entry per CDR3 protein. The data show approximately 450,000 distinct CDR3 sequences, about 17% seen once. The specimen was PBMCs, collected before the yellow fever booster vaccination. These receptors originate from a man between 18 and 35 years old who received the YFV17D yellow fever vaccine. Each CDR3 is given with its conserved first and last residue. D genes are given only for firm matches. Clone size is stated in some rows and not others, as once, few, many or a class when expanded.

TGTGCCTGGACCGTGGGGGGGAGTGGTAACACTGAAGCTTTCTTT | CAWTVGGSGNTEAFF | NA | TRBJ1-1 | NA | TRBV30
TGTGCCAGCAGTTTCCGACAGGGGGCCCAAGAGACCCAGTACTTC | CASSFRQGAQETQYF | TRBD1 | TRBJ2-5 | NA | TRBV6-5
TGTGCCAGCAGCTTTACACCGTCGAACACCGGGGAGCTGTTTTTT | CASSFTPSNTGELFF | NA | TRBJ2-2 | few | TRBV7-9
TGCGCCAGCAGCTTGGGGACAGGGGAGGTGAACACTGAAGCTTTCTTT | CASSLGTGEVNTEAFF | TRBD1 | TRBJ1-1 | NA | TRBV5-1
TGTGCCAGCAGACAACGGGGGTACCACTACGAGCAGTACTTC | CASRQRGYHYEQYF | NA | TRBJ2-7 | NA | TRBV5-6
TGTGCCAGCAGCTTCTCCGTCGAGGAGACCCAGTACTTC | CASSFSVEETQYF | NA | TRBJ2-5 | NA | TRBV7-9
TGTGCCAGCAGCCCATGGACAATCGGGGGGTACGAGCAGTACTTC | CASSPWTIGGYEQYF | TRBD2 | TRBJ2-7 | NA | TRBV7-2
TGTGCCAGCGCCTCCGTCTTCAATCAGCCCCAGCATTTT | CASASVFNQPQHF | NA | TRBJ1-5 | NA | TRBV6-5
TGTGCCACCCTCCTGCACCAGGGCAGGGGGCCGGTCGATGAGCAGTTCTTC | CATLLHQGRGPVDEQFF | TRBD1 | TRBJ2-1 | NA | TRBV27
TGCGCCAGCAGGAGGGATCCTAACTATGGCTACACCTTC | CASRRDPNYGYTF | NA | TRBJ1-2 | NA | TRBV5-1
TGTGCCAGCAGTTCCGGGACAGGTATCGCTGAGCAGTTCTTC | CASSSGTGIAEQFF | TRBD1 | TRBJ2-1 | NA | TRBV6-5
TGCGCCAGCAGTGAAAACAGGGCAATCTCTGGGGCCAACGTCCTGACTTTC | CASSENRAISGANVLTF | NA | TRBJ2-6 | few | TRBV10-2
TGTGCCAGCAGCCAAGCCCTAGCGGGGGGGCCGGAGACCCAGTACTTC | CASSQALAGGPETQYF | TRBD2 | TRBJ2-5 | few | TRBV4-2
TGTGCCAGCAGCGTCCAGGGTGTGGGGACCCAGTACTTC | CASSVQGVGTQYF | NA | TRBJ2-5 | few | TRBV9
TGTGCCAGCAGCTCTGAGGGGTACGGAAACACCATATATTTT | CASSSEGYGNTIYF | NA | TRBJ1-3 | NA | TRBV7-2
TGTGCCAGCAGCGCGTTCGGCCCGGGGAGCAATCAGCCCCAGCATTTT | CASSAFGPGSNQPQHF | NA | TRBJ1-5 | NA | TRBV7-2
TGCAGCGTTGTGCCAGGGAACACTGAAGCTTTCTTT | CSVVPGNTEAFF | NA | TRBJ1-1 | many | TRBV29-1
TGTGCCAGCAGACAGGTTTCGAACACTGAAGCTTTCTTT | CASRQVSNTEAFF | NA | TRBJ1-1 | NA | TRBV6-5
TGTGCCACCGAGGGGCCTCCGGCTGGGGGTGGCTACACCTTC | CATEGPPAGGGYTF | NA | TRBJ1-2 | few | TRBV24-1
TGCGCCAGCAGCCAAGACGCTGGGGGGGGGCGGGCGCCCCAGCATTTT | CASSQDAGGGRAPQHF | NA | TRBJ1-5 | NA | TRBV4-1
TGTGCCAGCAGTTTGACAGGGAGTGGCTACACCTTC | CASSLTGSGYTF | TRBD1 | TRBJ1-2 | few | TRBV12-3/TRBV12-4
TGTGCCAGCACTTGGGGGGCGATGGACACTGAAGCTTTCTTT | CASTWGAMDTEAFF | NA | TRBJ1-1 | few | TRBV12-3/TRBV12-4
TGTGCCAGCAGCCTATCCGGGACAGTGAACTATGGCTACACCTTC | CASSLSGTVNYGYTF | TRBD1 | TRBJ1-2 | few | TRBV7-9
TGCAGTGCTAGACCAGGGGGATCCAATAGCAATCAGCCCCAGCATTTT | CSARPGGSNSNQPQHF | TRBD1 | TRBJ1-5 | NA | TRBV20-1
TGCGCCAGCAGCTTGGCAGGGACAGACAACACTGAAGCTTTCTTT | CASSLAGTDNTEAFF | TRBD1 | TRBJ1-1 | once | TRBV5-1
TGTGCCAGCAGTTTATTGGGAAGTGGAGGGGGGGCAGGAGATACGCAGTATTTT | CASSLLGSGGGAGDTQYF | NA | TRBJ2-3 | NA | TRBV27
TGCGCCAGCAGTAAGTCGGGACAGAACGAAAAACTGTTTTTT | CASSKSGQNEKLFF | TRBD1 | TRBJ1-4 | few | TRBV5-1
TGTGCCAGCAGCGGACAGGGGTTGGGCTACACCTTC | CASSGQGLGYTF | TRBD1 | TRBJ1-2 | few | TRBV6-6
TGTGCCAGCGGAGGACAGGGGGCGAGCTATGGCTACACCTTC | CASGGQGASYGYTF | TRBD1 | TRBJ1-2 | NA | TRBV25-1
TGCGCCAGCAGGGCCCGGACACCAGGGGGTCGGACTGAAGCTTTCTTT | CASRARTPGGRTEAFF | TRBD1 | TRBJ1-1 | NA | TRBV5-1
TGTGCCAGCACCGAACCCGGCGGGTTGAATGAGCAGTTCTTC | CASTEPGGLNEQFF | NA | TRBJ2-1 | few | TRBV7-2
TGCGCCAGCAGCCAAGATGGCGGGGACGGAGATACGCAGTATTTT | CASSQDGGDGDTQYF | NA | TRBJ2-3 | NA | TRBV4-3
TGTGCCAGCAGTGACCGGACAGCTGAAGAGACCCAGTACTTC | CASSDRTAEETQYF | NA | TRBJ2-5 | NA | TRBV2
TGCAGTGCGGGAACTAGTGGAAACACCATATATTTT | CSAGTSGNTIYF | NA | TRBJ1-3 | few | TRBV20-1
TGCAGCGTTGAATGGCTAGCCCAAGAAGATACGCAGTATTTT | CSVEWLAQEDTQYF | NA | TRBJ2-3 | NA | TRBV29-1
TGTGCCAGCAGTTACTCGATGATCCGACAGGGTAGGGAAGAGACCCAGTACTTC | CASSYSMIRQGREETQYF | TRBD1 | TRBJ2-5 | many | TRBV6-2/TRBV6-3
TGTGCCAGCAGCTTTGCCTCGGACAGGGGAAGGGAGACCCAGTACTTC | CASSFASDRGRETQYF | TRBD1 | TRBJ2-5 | few | TRBV7-2
TGCAGCGACCGGGGCAGGGGAAAAGAGACCCAGTACTTC | CSDRGRGKETQYF | NA | TRBJ2-5 | many | TRBV29-1
TGTGCCAGCAGCAAGTCACGGAGCTCCTACGAGCAGTACTTC | CASSKSRSSYEQYF | NA | TRBJ2-7 | NA | TRBV7-2
TGTGCCAGCAGCTATTGGACTAGCGGGGGGATCAACACGCAGTATTTT | CASSYWTSGGINTQYF | TRBD2 | TRBJ2-3 | few | TRBV9
TGTGCCAGCAGCTTAGCCGCAGGGGTGGACATTCAGTACTTC | CASSLAAGVDIQYF | NA | TRBJ2-4 | many | TRBV7-2
TGCAGCGTTGAAGGACCCCAGGGGGGCACAGATACGCAGTATTTT | CSVEGPQGGTDTQYF | TRBD1 | TRBJ2-3 | few | TRBV29-1
TGTGCCAGCAGTTTGGGGGTCCGGAGCAATCAGCCCCAGCATTTT | CASSLGVRSNQPQHF | NA | TRBJ1-5 | few | TRBV12-3/TRBV12-4
TGCGCCAGCCGTACAGATCGGGAGACCCAGTACTTC | CASRTDRETQYF | NA | TRBJ2-5 | few | TRBV5-1
TGTGCCAGCAGCTCTTCTATTGGGTCGAACGATGAGCAGTTCTTC | CASSSSIGSNDEQFF | NA | TRBJ2-1 | NA | TRBV11-3
TGTGCTAGCAGCCCACGGACCAACAATGAGCAGTTCTTC | CASSPRTNNEQFF | NA | TRBJ2-1 | NA | TRBV7-7